This T cell receptor beta chain came from a study of CD8 T cells in ankylosing spondylitis. Findings and limits, study-wide: Within ankylosing spondylitis blood, a TCR beta motif made up of roughly eight highly homologous variants appeared to be characteristic. Certain motif variants had earlier appeared in reactive arthritis synovial fluid and blood.

The germline CDR1 and CDR2 sequences are DFQATT and SNEGSKA (reference sequence). V lost 1 base to trimming and J lost 0 bases, with 4 bases between them. CDR3 size: 12 residues. This clonotype was seen many times. Its antigen remains unidentified. TCRdb fed the 5' RACE reads into MiXCR, producing one record per CDR3 protein. The sample has about 210,000 distinct CDR3 sequences, over 7% seen once. This TCR came from a female donor with ankylosing spondylitis or in good health (not recorded which). The genes are TRBV20-1 and TRBJ2-7, with D unclear. Sequencing used blood, either unsorted or a sorted T cell fraction (not recorded which). This CDR3 reads CSARGDSYEQYF. CDR3 nucleotide sequence: TGCAGTGCTAGAGGGGACTCCTACGAGCAGTACTTC.